Below, 13 T cell receptor beta chains from the same sample are listed, as sequenced in a study of OX40 agonist ivuxolimab in advanced cancers. The data were produced by immunoSEQ multiplex PCR, yet TCRdb's version contains in-frame clones alone and is incomplete. The sample holds 55,000 to 65,000 clones, roughly 90% seen once. The sample was CD4+ or CD8+ T cells sorted from blood, taken in a trial of the OX40 agonist ivuxolimab. The receptors stem from an adult with an advanced solid tumor such as melanoma, head and neck, liver or kidney cancer.

In nucleotides, the CDR3 is TGTGCCAGTAGTATAGAAGAGACCTATGGCTACACCTTC. This translates into CASSIEETYGYTF. V is TRBV19 and J is TRBJ1-2; D is ambiguous. CDR1 and CDR2 from the germline V gene are LNHDA and SQIVND (reference sequence). Trimming pared 0 bases from V and 4 bases from J, leaving 6 bases between. This CDR3 contains 13 residues.

J is TRBJ2-1 and V is TRBV5-6; no definite D call. V shed 0 bases and J shed 6 bases, with 13 bases lying between them. This CDR3 spans 15 amino acids. CDR1 is SGHDT and CDR2 is YYEEEE in the germline V gene. The CDR3 loop is CASSLVVTVTNEQFF. The CDR3, as DNA: TGTGCCAGCAGCTTGGTTGTCACAGTGACCAATGAGCAGTTCTTC.

The rearrangement links TRBV5-1 to TRBJ1-3; no clear D. The CDR3 spans 16 residues. Per the germline V gene, CDR1 is SGHRS and CDR2 is YFSETQ. With 0 bases removed from V and 0 bases from J, the gap between germline ends came to 10 bases. In nucleotides, the CDR3 is TGCGCCAGCAGCTTGGGACGGCAGAGCTCTGGAAACACCATATATTTT. It is translated as CASSLGRQSSGNTIYF.

This sequence joins TRBV28 and TRBJ1-3; D is possibly TRBD1 (5 bases). CDR1 is MDHEN, CDR2 SYDVKM, per germline. V gave up 2 bases and J gave up 2 bases, with 13 bases separating them. This CDR3 comprises 16 residues. CDR3 sequence (DNA): TGTGCCAGCAGTTTAAGGGACGCCTGGGCTGGAAACACCATATATTTT. As protein: CASSLRDAWAGNTIYF. The whole variable domain, remainder taken from reference TRBV28 and TRBJ1-3, is DVKVTQSSRYLVKRTGEKVFLECVQDMDHENMFWYRQDPGLGLRLIYFSYDVKMKEKGDIPEGYSVSREKKERFSLILESASTNQTSMYLCASSLRDAWAGNTIYFGEGSWLTVV.

This clone has a handful of counts. The gene calls are TRBV7-2 and TRBJ1-5; 9 nucleotides match TRBD1. Germline CDR1 SGHTA, CDR2 FQGNSA. J gave up 4 bases and V 4 bases, and 2 bases lay outside the gene matches. The length of the CDR3 is 14 residues. The CDR3 coding sequence is TGTGCCAGCAGCTCCGACAGGGGGAATCAGCCCCAGCATTTT. Protein product: CASSSDRGNQPQHF.

The chain recombines TRBV5-1 with TRBJ2-3; D is ambiguous. This CDR3 is 17 amino acids long. Trimming stripped 0 bases from V and 0 bases from J, with 14 bases between. Germline values: CDR1 SGHRS, CDR2 YFSETQ. CDR3 in amino acids: CASSLGHDTASTDTQYF. DNA of the CDR3: TGCGCCAGCAGCTTGGGGCACGACACAGCTAGCACAGATACGCAGTATTTT. Combining the CDR3 with reference TRBV5-1 and TRBJ2-3 gives the whole variable domain KAGVTQTPRYLIKTRGQQVTLSCSPISGHRSVSWYQQTPGQGLQFLFEYFSETQRNKGNFPGRFSGRQFSNSRSEMNVSTLELGDSALYLCASSLGHDTASTDTQYFGPGTRLTVL.

The chain has TRBV14 and TRBJ2-7; D perhaps matches TRBD2 (5 bases). V lost 4 bases to trimming and J lost 2 bases, with 6 bases between them. In germline, CDR1 is SGHDN, CDR2 FVKESK. There are 12 residues in the CDR3. The CDR3 loop is CASSRLPYEQYF. The CDR3 bases are TGTGCCAGCAGCCGACTACCCTACGAGCAGTACTTC.

This chain links TRBV11-2 with TRBJ1-2; D not certain. The CDR3 contains 14 residues. Germline V lookup: CDR1 SGHAT, CDR2 FQNNGV. Trimming left V 1 base short and J 3 bases short, with 9 bases between. The CDR3 loop reads CASSLVGQDYGYTF. The CDR3 nucleotides are TGTGCCAGCAGCTTAGTTGGTCAAGACTATGGCTACACCTTC.

For this clone: Other DNA sequences from this sample encode an identical CDR3 as well. V is TRBV18 and J is TRBJ2-7; no definite D call. This CDR3 contains 13 residues. V shed 0 bases and J shed 3 bases, with 6 bases lying between them. CDR1 is KGHSH, CDR2 LQKENI, per germline. The CDR3, as DNA: TGTGCCAGCTCACCACCGGGCAGCTACGAGCAGTACTTC. It encodes CASSPPGSYEQYF.

The chain carries TRBV7-6 and TRBJ2-3; D is uncertain. Germline lookup yields CDR1 SGHVS and CDR2 FNYEAQ. This CDR3 contains 14 residues. The V gene lost 1 base and the J gene lost 2 bases, with 7 bases spanning the gap. The CDR3 spells CASSLGWDTDTQYF. The CDR3 DNA sequence: TGTGCCAGCAGCTTAGGGTGGGACACAGATACGCAGTATTTT.

The genes are TRBV25-1 and TRBJ1-3; the D gene is possibly TRBD1 (5 bases). Germline CDR1 is MGHDK and CDR2 is SYGVNS. V was shortened by 2 bases and J by 4 bases, with 18 bases between the two germline ends. The CDR3 is made up of 17 amino acids. CDR3 nucleotide sequence: TGTGCCAGCAGTGAACTCGGGCGGGGCCCGCGAGGAAACACCATATATTTT. Its protein is CASSELGRGPRGNTIYF.

A note on this clone: The sample has other DNA sequences that encode this CDR3 too. The gene calls are TRBV19 and TRBJ1-3; D perhaps matches TRBD1 (6 bases). V shed 3 bases and J shed 1 base, with 7 bases lying between them. The length of the CDR3 is 14 residues. Germline values: CDR1 LNHDA, CDR2 SQIVND (reference sequence). DNA for the CDR3: TGTGCCAGTAGTATCAGGGGTTCTGGAAACACCATATATTTT. This gives the protein CASSIRGSGNTIYF. Filled out from reference TRBV19 and TRBJ1-3, the complete variable domain reads DGGITQSPKYLFRKEGQNVTLSCEQNLNHDAMYWYRQDPGQGLRLIYYSQIVNDFQKGDIAEGYSVSREKKESFPLTVTSAQKNPTAFYLCASSIRGSGNTIYFGEGSWLTVV.

The J gene is TRBJ2-2, the V gene TRBV12-5; TRBD1 is a possible D gene (6 bases). Germline V gene data show CDR1 as LGHNT and CDR2 as FRNRAP. Trimming removed 5 bases at V and 5 bases at J, with 15 bases between. The CDR3 has 15 residues. This CDR3 reads CASGLVGALTGELFF. Written as DNA, the CDR3 is TGTGCTAGTGGTCTAGTGGGGGCCCTGACCGGGGAGCTGTTTTTT.